This T cell receptor beta chain originates from a study of beta chain features in type 1 diabetes. All of the isolated RNA was reverse transcribed, so expressed TCRB transcripts were sequenced. Clones were read by immunoSEQ multiplex PCR, and TCRdb kept only the in-frame ones, dropping some. The sample carries about 42,000 clones, approximately 48% recorded once. The CDR3 consists of 15 residues. Trimming cost V 4 bases and J 0 bases, with 14 bases left between them. The germline CDR1 and CDR2 sequences are SGDLS and YYNGEE. The sequencing input was stem cell memory CD4+ T cells from blood. This chain links TRBV9 with TRBJ2-7, with D tentatively TRBD1 (6 bases). The clonotype was recovered from a woman aged 30 to 39 in good health. The CDR3: CASSKGQQGSYEQYF. The CDR3 coding sequence is TGTGCCAGCAGCAAGGGGCAACAGGGCTCCTACGAGCAGTACTTC.